A selection of T cell receptor beta chains follows, all from one sample in a study of blood T cells in healthy people across ages. TCRdb re-analysed the 5' RACE reads in MiXCR, keeping a single row per CDR3 protein. The sample lists roughly 1,500,000 distinct CDR3 sequences, 34% seen once, with around 10% in the top ten. The sample was blood. The receptors derive from a woman between 25 and 40 years old in good health. Both conserved end residues are part of each CDR3. D genes are given only for firm matches. Rows give clone size only sometimes, using once, few, many, or a class for an expanded clone.

J	size	D	V	CDR3	DNA
TRBJ2-5	-	-	TRBV18	CASRSQGETQYF	TGTGCCAGTCGTTCTCAGGGAGAGACCCAGTACTTC
TRBJ1-2	few	-	TRBV7-2	CASSLGPGISHYGYTF	TGTGCCAGCAGCTTAGGGCCAGGAATTTCCCACTATGGCTACACCTTC
TRBJ2-7	-	-	TRBV9	CASNLQGEGEQDF	TGTGCCAGCAACTTACAGGGTGAGGGTGAGCAGGACTTC
TRBJ1-4	-	-	TRBV2	CASARRETEEKLFF	TGTGCCAGCGCTAGGAGGGAGACAGAGGAAAAACTGTTTTTT
TRBJ2-2	-	-	TRBV7-3	CASSLIHREAGELFF	TGTGCCAGCAGCTTAATCCACAGGGAGGCCGGGGAGCTGTTTTTT
TRBJ1-5	-	-	TRBV19	CASSTLSGGNSNQPQHF	TGTGCCAGTAGCACCTTAAGTGGGGGGAATAGCAATCAGCCCCAGCATTTT
TRBJ1-2	-	-	TRBV6-1	CASTLKATSGDGYTF	TGTGCCAGCACCTTAAAAGCTACCTCCGGGGATGGCTACACCTTC
TRBJ1-1	few	-	TRBV10-3	CAISEALGSGGEAFF	TGTGCCATCAGTGAGGCATTGGGTAGTGGGGGAGAAGCTTTCTTT
TRBJ1-6	once	-	TRBV11-2	CASSSGPYSGSPLHF	TGTGCCAGCAGCTCCGGTCCTTACTCAGGGTCACCCCTCCACTTT
TRBJ1-1	-	TRBD1	TRBV30	CACLTGGNTEAFF	TGTGCCTGCCTGACAGGGGGCAACACTGAAGCTTTCTTT
TRBJ1-2	few	-	TRBV5-1	CASSAGPRNYGYTF	TGCGCCAGCAGCGCCGGACCACGGAACTATGGCTACACCTTC
TRBJ2-5	-	TRBD2	TRBV7-3	CASSLWGGPQYF	TGTGCCAGCAGCTTATGGGGGGGACCCCAGTACTTC
TRBJ2-1	-	TRBD2	TRBV5-1	CASSLELAGGRDEQFF	TGCGCCAGCAGCTTGGAACTAGCGGGAGGGCGAGATGAGCAGTTCTTC
TRBJ2-3	many	TRBD2	TRBV20-1	CSAETGTSLTDTQYF	TGCAGTGCTGAGACCGGGACTAGCCTCACAGATACGCAGTATTTT
TRBJ2-5	few	-	TRBV7-3	CASSLTEGGETQYF	TGTGCCAGCAGCTTAACCGAAGGGGGGGAGACCCAGTACTTC
TRBJ1-6	many	-	TRBV4-2	CASSQEGARNSPLHF	TGTGCCAGCAGCCAAGAGGGGGCCCGCAATTCACCCCTCCACTTT
TRBJ2-7	few	-	TRBV12-3/TRBV12-4	CASSLETAFDEQYF	TGTGCCAGCAGTCTCGAGACAGCCTTCGACGAGCAGTACTTC
TRBJ2-3	-	-	TRBV6-5	CASSYSEVGGDMQYF	TGTGCCAGCAGTTACTCGGAGGTTGGGGGAGATATGCAGTATTTT
TRBJ1-5	-	-	TRBV20-1	CSASGQPQHF	TGCAGTGCTAGTGGGCAGCCCCAGCATTTT
TRBJ2-1	few	-	TRBV12-3/TRBV12-4	CASSLGKGKHEQFF	TGTGCCAGCAGTTTAGGAAAGGGGAAGCATGAGCAGTTCTTC
TRBJ1-2	-	-	TRBV3-1	CASSQVWGRGDGYTF	TGTGCCAGCAGCCAAGTTTGGGGGCGCGGGGATGGCTACACCTTC
TRBJ2-2	-	TRBD2	TRBV11-2	CASSHMGGSINSIGELFF	TGTGCCAGCAGCCACATGGGAGGGTCCATAAACAGCATTGGGGAGCTGTTTTTT
TRBJ2-1	-	TRBD2	TRBV3-1	CASSTLAGGNEQFF	TGTGCCAGCAGCACACTAGCGGGAGGTAATGAGCAGTTCTTC
TRBJ1-5	few	TRBD1	TRBV25-1	CASSASDRSNQPQHF	TGTGCCAGCAGTGCCTCGGACAGGAGCAATCAGCCCCAGCATTTT
TRBJ1-1	few	-	TRBV5-6	CASSPSGVRTEAFF	TGTGCCAGCAGCCCTTCAGGAGTAAGGACTGAAGCTTTCTTT
TRBJ1-2	few	-	TRBV29-1	CSVTRGGYTF	TGCAGCGTGACTCGGGGTGGCTACACCTTC
TRBJ1-5	once	-	TRBV5-8	CASSLEGVGNQPQHF	TGTGCCAGCAGCTTGGAAGGGGTCGGCAATCAGCCCCAGCATTTT
TRBJ1-4	-	-	TRBV6-1	CASGRGVQSKGEKLFF	TGTGCCAGCGGACGGGGAGTGCAGTCCAAGGGTGAAAAACTGTTTTTT
TRBJ1-2	many	-	TRBV29-1	CSVGRGDGYTF	TGCAGCGTTGGGCGTGGGGATGGCTACACCTTC
TRBJ1-5	-	TRBD1	TRBV28	CASSFGQAYNQPQHF	TGTGCCAGCAGTTTCGGACAGGCTTACAATCAGCCCCAGCATTTT
TRBJ2-1	-	TRBD2	TRBV11-1	CASSLRGLAGIFYNEQFF	TGTGCCAGCAGCTTAAGAGGACTAGCGGGCATCTTCTACAATGAGCAGTTCTTC
TRBJ1-1	many	-	TRBV6-5	CASSRGRDTEAFF	TGTGCCAGCAGTCGCGGCCGAGACACTGAAGCTTTCTTT
TRBJ2-3	few	TRBD2	TRBV20-1	CSAEATSGIADTQYF	TGCAGTGCGGAAGCGACTAGCGGGATAGCAGATACGCAGTATTTT
TRBJ2-1	-	TRBD2	TRBV7-8	CASSLGLAGLGEFF	TGTGCCAGCAGCCTAGGACTAGCGGGGCTGGGGGAGTTCTTC
TRBJ2-3	few	-	TRBV3-1	CASSQWAGRSPDTQYF	TGTGCCAGCAGCCAATGGGCGGGCAGGTCCCCAGATACGCAGTATTTT